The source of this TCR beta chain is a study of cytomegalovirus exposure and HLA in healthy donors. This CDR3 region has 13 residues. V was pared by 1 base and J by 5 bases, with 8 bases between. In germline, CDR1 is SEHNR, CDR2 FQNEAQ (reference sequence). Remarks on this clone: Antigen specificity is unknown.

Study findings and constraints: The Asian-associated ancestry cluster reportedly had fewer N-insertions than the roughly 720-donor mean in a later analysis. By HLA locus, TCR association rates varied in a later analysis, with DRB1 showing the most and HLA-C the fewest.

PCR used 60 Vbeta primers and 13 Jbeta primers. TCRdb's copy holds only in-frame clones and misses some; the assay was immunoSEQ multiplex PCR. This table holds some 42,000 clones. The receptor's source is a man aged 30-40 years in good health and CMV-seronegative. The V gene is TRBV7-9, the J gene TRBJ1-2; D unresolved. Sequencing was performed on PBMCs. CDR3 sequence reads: CASSLVGSYGYTF. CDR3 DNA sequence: TGTGCCAGCAGCTTAGTCGGGAGTTATGGCTACACCTTC. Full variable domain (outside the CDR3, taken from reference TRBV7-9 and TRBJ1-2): DTGVSQNPRHKITKRGQNVTFRCDPISEHNRLYWYRQTLGQGPEFLTYFQNEAQLEKSRLLSDRFSAERPKGSFSTLEIQRTEQGDSAMYLCASSLVGSYGYTFGSGTRLTVV.